The 20 T cell receptor beta chains given below trace back to one sample, sequenced in a study of identical twins. MiXCR, applied by TCRdb to the 5' RACE reads, yields one record per CDR3 protein. This table holds fewer than 250,000 distinct CDR3 sequences, over 8% found once. The sequenced material came from memory (CD45RO+) T cells sorted from blood. The receptors here all came from a woman in her late teens or twenties in good health.

Worth noting for this clonotype: The junction and the germline gene differ at one end; a read error may be behind it. The V and J genes are TRBV6-2 or TRBV6-3 and TRBJ2-5, with 8 nucleotides matching TRBD2. This CDR3 is 13 amino acids long. CDR1 MNHEY and CDR2 SVGEGT come from the germline V gene. CDR3 DNA sequence: TGTGCCGGCAGTTACAACTTTATAGCGGGACCGTACTTC. It is translated as CAGSYNFIAGPYF.

The chain uses TRBV6-1 and TRBJ2-7, with TRBD1 identical over 12 bases. Germline assignment: CDR1 MNHNS and CDR2 SASEGT. The CDR3 runs 16 residues. V trimming: 4 bases; J trimming: 7 bases; junction bases outside the gene matches: 11. Here the CDR3 reads CASSVLPGQGAKEQYF. The CDR3 nucleotides read TGTGCCAGCAGTGTCCTGCCGGGACAGGGGGCGAAGGAGCAGTACTTC.

This rearrangement joins TRBV7-9 to TRBJ2-7, with a weak D call TRBD2 (6 bases). The CDR3 is made up of 15 amino acids. CDR1 is SEHNR and CDR2 is FQNEAQ in the germline V gene (reference sequence). Trimming took off 5 bases at V and 6 bases at J, with 20 bases between the two ends. CDR3 nucleotide sequence: TGTGCCAGCAGCCCGAGGGGAGGTGGTCAAGGCGAGCAGTACTTC. It specifies CASSPRGGGQGEQYF.

This clonotype was seen at least ten times. The chain links TRBV7-9 to TRBJ2-3; the D gene could be TRBD1 or TRBD2 (5 bases each). CDR1 SEHNR and CDR2 FQNEAQ come from the germline V gene (reference sequence). CDR3 size: 15 residues. Trimming stripped 4 bases from V and 3 bases from J, with 14 bases between. CDR3 sequence: CASSSPGSGTDTQYF. The CDR3 DNA is TGTGCCAGCAGCTCGCCAGGGAGTGGAACAGATACGCAGTATTTT.

The J gene is TRBJ2-5, the V gene TRBV5-1, with D possibly TRBD2 on 5 matching bases. Trimming removed 0 bases at V and 5 bases at J, with 11 bases between. The germline V gene encodes CDR1 SGHRS and CDR2 YFSETQ. The CDR3 loop spans 14 amino acids. DNA of the CDR3: TGCGCCAGCAGCTTGGGCGAGGGTGGGGAGACCCAGTACTTC. Residues: CASSLGEGGETQYF.

V usage is TRBV6-1 and J usage is TRBJ2-7; tentatively, D is TRBD1 (7 bases). In germline, CDR1 is MNHNS, CDR2 SASEGT. CDR3 length equals 15 residues. V gave up 5 bases and J gave up 5 bases, with 19 bases separating them. CDR3 DNA: TGTGCCAGCAGTAGCTGGGGGGCAGGGGGTCACGAGCAGTACTTC. Residues: CASSSWGAGGHEQYF.

This clonotype was seen more than once but under ten times. This rearrangement joins TRBV4-1 to TRBJ2-3; D is ambiguous. The CDR3 is 15 amino acids. The germline V gene encodes CDR1 MGHRA and CDR2 YSYEKL. The V end was cut by 0 bases, the J end by 8 bases, with 15 bases between. The DNA of the CDR3 is TGCGCCAGCAGCCAAGAGGGCAGTTCGTGGCGTACGCAGTATTTT. Protein: CASSQEGSSWRTQYF.

This chain connects TRBV6-5 to TRBJ1-4, with 8 bases identical to TRBD1. There are 14 residues in the CDR3. Germline V gene data show CDR1 as MNHEY and CDR2 as SVGAGI. J was trimmed by 7 bases and V by 4 bases; bases with no gene match: 5. CDR3 nucleotide sequence: TGTGCCAGCAGTTCCCAGGGGGCGGGTGAAAAACTGTTTTTT. This sequence encodes CASSSQGAGEKLFF.

This rearrangement joins TRBV12-3 or TRBV12-4 to TRBJ1-1; 8 bases map to TRBD1. V trimming: 4 bases; J trimming: 1 base; junction bases outside the gene matches: 8. This CDR3 has 16 residues. The CDR3 region is CASSSTGAGGNTEAFF. CDR3 in DNA: TGTGCCAGCAGTTCGACAGGGGCGGGTGGGAACACTGAAGCTTTCTTT.

This clonotype was recorded a few times. The chain couples TRBV6-1 to TRBJ2-5, with 11 positions matching TRBD2. The CDR3 has 17 residues. Germline V gives CDR1 MNHNS, CDR2 SASEGT. V lost 7 bases to trimming and J lost 5 bases; unmatched junction nucleotides: 15. CDR3 in DNA: TGTGCCAGCAAAAGTAAATTTAGCGGGGGGGCTGGCGAGACCCAGTACTTC. Protein sequence: CASKSKFSGGAGETQYF.

The DNA of the CDR3 is TGTGCCAGCAGCGATCGACCGGGGGAAGACACTGAAGCTTTCTTT. It specifies CASSDRPGEDTEAFF. V gene TRBV7-9 combines with J gene TRBJ1-1; a weak D match, TRBD1 (5 bases). V gave up 5 bases and J gave up 3 bases, with 16 bases separating them. CDR1 is SEHNR, CDR2 FQNEAQ, per germline (reference sequence). There are 15 residues in the CDR3.

Details on this clonotype: The CDR3 does not close with the conserved phenylalanine or tryptophan, likely indicating a read error. This chain joins TRBV20-1 and TRBJ1-2; D is uncertain. CDR1 is DFQATT, CDR2 SNEGSKA, per germline (reference sequence). The CDR3 consists of 14 residues. Trimming took off 1 base at V and 1 base at J, with 10 bases between the two ends. CDR3 DNA: TGCAGTGCTAGAGTCCCCGGGAGTAACTATGGCTACACCTAC. As protein: CSARVPGSNYGYTY.

This clonotype was seen more than once but under ten times. The CDR3 DNA reads as TGCAGTGCTATTCCCCTTGGGGAAGAGACCCAGTACTTC. It codes for CSAIPLGEETQYF. The V gene is TRBV20-1, the J gene TRBJ2-5; unclear D gene. V was trimmed by 4 bases and J by 3 bases, leaving 12 bases between them. In germline, CDR1 is DFQATT, CDR2 SNEGSKA (reference sequence). The CDR3 runs 13 residues.

The sample holds a few counts of this clonotype. The chain employs TRBV20-1 and TRBJ2-2, with 11 bases aligning to TRBD2. Germline V gene sequence: CDR1 DFQATT, CDR2 SNEGSKA (reference sequence). V dropped 5 bases and J dropped 5; count of bases not matched to a gene: 4. This CDR3 has 14 amino acids. The CDR3 DNA reads as TGCAGTGCTGCCGGGACTAGCGGAACCGGGGAGCTGTTTTTT. It yields the protein CSAAGTSGTGELFF.

This clonotype occurred a few times. The V gene is TRBV6-1, the J gene TRBJ1-1; D uncertain. CDR3 length: 14 amino acids. The V end was cut by 7 bases, the J end by 0 bases, with 12 bases between. Germline V gene sequence: CDR1 MNHNS, CDR2 SASEGT. In DNA form, the CDR3 reads TGTGCCAGCACACGGAACAGAATGAACACTGAAGCTTTCTTT. Protein sequence: CASTRNRMNTEAFF.

This clonotype occurred many times. The V and J genes are TRBV12-3 or TRBV12-4 and TRBJ2-3, with TRBD1 matching 9 bases. CDR3 size: 15 residues. The J segment lost 4 bases and the V segment lost 1 base, leaving 3 bases of the junction unmatched. CDR3 amino acids: CASSLGDRAADTQYF. Written as DNA, the CDR3 is TGTGCCAGCAGTTTAGGGGACAGGGCGGCAGATACGCAGTATTTT.

This clonotype was observed at least ten times. The J gene is TRBJ1-1, the V gene TRBV3-1, with D possibly matching TRBD1 (6 bases). From germline, CDR1 is LGHDT and CDR2 YNNKEL (reference sequence). The CDR3 is 13 residues long. V was pared by 5 bases and J by 1 base, with 8 bases between. CDR3: CASSEGGNTEAFF. CDR3 nucleotides: TGTGCCAGCAGCGAGGGGGGGAACACTGAAGCTTTCTTT.

This clonotype was detected many times. The rearrangement joins TRBV29-1 to TRBJ2-7, with D maybe TRBD2 (5 bases). Germline CDR1 SQVTM, CDR2 ANQGSEA. Trimming shortened V by 5 bases and J by 4 bases, and 12 bases separated the two germline ends. CDR3 length: 12 residues. Written as DNA, the CDR3 is TGCAGCGTTTCTACGGCGGGTTACGAGCAGTACTTC. The encoded protein is CSVSTAGYEQYF.

This clonotype was observed at least ten times. The chain has TRBV5-4 and TRBJ2-1; 15 bases agree with TRBD2. Germline CDR1 is SGHNT and CDR2 is YYREEE (reference sequence). After removal of 3 bases from V and 3 bases from J, the junction contained 4 bases not matched to a gene. CDR3 size: 17 residues. CDR3 coding DNA: TGTGCCAGCAGCTATTGGACTAGCGGGAGGGTCTACAATGAGCAGTTCTTC. Its translation: CASSYWTSGRVYNEQFF.

This clonotype was found a few times. This sequence joins TRBV6-5 and TRBJ1-3; tentative D call: TRBD1 (5 bases). Trimming stripped 2 bases from V and 3 bases from J, with 11 bases between. The CDR3 extends over 15 amino acids. Per germline, CDR1 MNHEY and CDR2 SVGAGI. CDR3 DNA: TGTGCCAGCAGTTACGGGGGTGAGAGTGGAAACACCATATATTTT. It encodes CASSYGGESGNTIYF.